This entry describes one T cell receptor (beta chain). What it recognizes is unknown. This specimen belongs to a study of shared clonotypes between healthy human individuals. In the study overall: Three plates were used per donor for CD4 naive, three for CD4 memory, two for CD8 naive and one for CD8 memory.

Study-wide results and limits: Generation probabilities were higher for clonotypes shared across all four sorted-subset donors than for unshared ones.

The authors' processing: From ImmunoSEQ came sequences covering only the junction and carrying no quality scores, so filtering differed. The protocol was immunoSEQ multiplex PCR, while the TCRdb copy is restricted to in-frame clones and leaves out a portion. The V and J calls and clone size come from that table; D and trimming were worked out from the DNA. The sample lists 800,000 to 1,200,000 clones; approximately 78% were seen once. The CDR3 contains 14 residues. Looked up from germline, CDR1 is SNHLY and CDR2 is FYNNEI. V dropped 6 bases and J dropped 2 bases, with 13 bases sitting between them. Source material: memory CD4+ T cells from PBMCs. Subset: CD45RA-negative fraction. The genes are TRBV2 and TRBJ1-1, with D perhaps TRBD1 (5 bases). This clonotype originated in a man between 18 and 35 years old in good health. Some clones in this sample may be carry-over from other donors' samples. CDR3 DNA sequence: TGTGCCAGCAGAAACCGACAGAAAAACACTGAAGCTTTCTTT. The encoded protein is CASRNRQKNTEAFF.